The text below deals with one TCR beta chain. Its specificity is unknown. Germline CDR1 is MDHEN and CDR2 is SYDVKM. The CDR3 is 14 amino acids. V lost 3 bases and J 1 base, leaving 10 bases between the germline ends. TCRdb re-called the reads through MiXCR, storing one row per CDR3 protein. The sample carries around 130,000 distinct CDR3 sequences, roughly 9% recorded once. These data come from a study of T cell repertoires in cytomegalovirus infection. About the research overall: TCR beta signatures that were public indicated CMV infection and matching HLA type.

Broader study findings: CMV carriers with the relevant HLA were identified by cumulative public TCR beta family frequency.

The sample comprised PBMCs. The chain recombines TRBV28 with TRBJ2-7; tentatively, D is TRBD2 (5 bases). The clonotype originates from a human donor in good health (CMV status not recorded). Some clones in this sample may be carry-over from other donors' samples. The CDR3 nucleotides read TGTGCCAGCAGTTTGAGTGGGGAGTCCTACGAGCAGTACTTC. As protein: CASSLSGESYEQYF.